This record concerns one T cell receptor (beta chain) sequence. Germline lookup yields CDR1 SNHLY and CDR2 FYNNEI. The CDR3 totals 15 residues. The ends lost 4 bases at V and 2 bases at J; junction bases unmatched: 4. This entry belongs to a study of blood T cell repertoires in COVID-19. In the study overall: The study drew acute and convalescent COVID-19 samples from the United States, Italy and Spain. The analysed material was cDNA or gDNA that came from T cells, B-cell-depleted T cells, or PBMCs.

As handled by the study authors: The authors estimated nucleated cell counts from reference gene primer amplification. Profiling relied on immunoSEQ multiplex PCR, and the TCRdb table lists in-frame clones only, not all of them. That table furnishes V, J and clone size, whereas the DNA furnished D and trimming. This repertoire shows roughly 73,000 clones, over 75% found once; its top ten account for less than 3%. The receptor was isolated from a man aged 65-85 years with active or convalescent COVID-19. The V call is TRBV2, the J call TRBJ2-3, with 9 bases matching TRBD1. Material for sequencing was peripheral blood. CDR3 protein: CASSVGTGTTDTQYF. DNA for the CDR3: TGTGCCAGCAGTGTTGGGACAGGGACCACAGATACGCAGTATTTT.